This entry lists 16 T cell receptor beta chains sequenced from one sample in a study of blood T cell repertoires in COVID-19. The data were produced by immunoSEQ multiplex PCR, yet TCRdb's version contains in-frame clones alone and is incomplete. The profile shows 200,000 to 250,000 clones, around four fifths of them singletons. What was sequenced was peripheral blood. The origin of the receptors is a woman aged 40 to 50 with active or convalescent COVID-19.

DNA for the CDR3: TGTGCCAGCAGCTTATCCGATAATTCACCCCTCCACTTT. It yields the protein CASSLSDNSPLHF. This chain joins TRBV11-2 and TRBJ1-6; D remains ambiguous. Trimming pared 2 bases from V and 5 bases from J, leaving 4 bases between. CDR3 length: 13 residues. CDR1 is SGHAT and CDR2 is FQNNGV in the germline V gene.

About this clone: Within the sample, other DNA sequences also encode this same CDR3. The chain uses TRBV5-1 and TRBJ1-2; 7 bases line up with TRBD1. V shed 2 bases, J shed 5 bases, and the junction held 6 bases outside the gene matches. Per the germline V gene, CDR1 is SGHRS and CDR2 is YFSETQ. This CDR3 region has 14 residues. The CDR3 DNA reads as TGCGCCAGCAGCTTCGGGACAGCGAATTATGGCTACACCTTC. Amino acids: CASSFGTANYGYTF.

In this sample, this clone turned up a few times. The chain joins TRBV29-1 to TRBJ1-2; 11 bases are a match to TRBD1. The germline gives CDR1 SQVTM, CDR2 ANQGSEA. Losses at the gene ends were 6 bases for V and 6 bases for J; bases not matched to a gene: 9. The CDR3 runs 14 residues. CDR3 loop: CSVGTRTGGNGYTF. The DNA of the CDR3 is TGCAGCGTCGGAACTAGGACAGGGGGCAATGGCTACACCTTC.

V gene TRBV28 combines with J gene TRBJ1-2, with unresolved D. There are 12 residues in the CDR3. V shed 3 bases and J shed 5 bases, with 7 bases lying between them. Germline-derived CDR1 and CDR2 are MDHEN and SYDVKM. CDR3 in amino acids: CASSFLTYGYTF. The DNA for the CDR3 is TGTGCCAGCAGTTTTCTGACTTATGGCTACACCTTC.

This chain joins TRBV5-1 and TRBJ2-2; 7 nucleotides align to TRBD1. Trimming cost V 4 bases and J 7 bases; bases outside gene matches: 13. Germline V lookup: CDR1 SGHRS, CDR2 YFSETQ. The CDR3 totals 16 residues. The CDR3 nucleotides are TGCGCCAGCAGCCCCCGACAGGGTGCGGCCCACGGGGAGCTGTTTTTT. It is translated as CASSPRQGAAHGELFF.

V gene TRBV6-5 combines with J gene TRBJ2-5; TRBD1 might be the D (6 bases). V lost 6 bases, J lost 3 bases, and 14 bases lay in between. The V gene's germline CDR1 is MNHEY and CDR2 SVGAGI. CDR3 size: 14 residues. CDR3 nucleotide sequence: TGTGCCAGCAGAACCCTCGGACAGAAAGAGACCCAGTACTTC. It specifies CASRTLGQKETQYF.

This rearrangement joins TRBV10-3 to TRBJ1-1; tentatively, D is TRBD1 (6 bases). Trimming shortened V by 5 bases and J by 4 bases, and 14 bases separated the two germline ends. Germline V gives CDR1 ENHRY, CDR2 SYGVKD. The CDR3 is 14 residues long. The CDR3 protein is CAISTNREGTEAFF. Here the CDR3 DNA reads TGTGCCATCAGTACTAACAGGGAGGGCACTGAAGCTTTCTTT.

The chain employs TRBV6-1 and TRBJ1-6, with unresolved D. CDR3 length equals 15 residues. Trimming stripped 3 bases from V and 6 bases from J, with 12 bases between. Per the germline V gene, CDR1 is MNHNS and CDR2 is SASEGT. Here the CDR3 reads CASSDDGRRNSPLHF. CDR3 nucleotide sequence: TGTGCCAGCAGTGATGACGGCAGGCGTAATTCACCCCTCCACTTT.

This CDR3 is CASSLLPDPGVYWFF. Here the CDR3 DNA reads TGCGCCAGCAGCTTACTACCGGACCCCGGGGTCTACTGGTTCTTC. The genes are TRBV5-1 and TRBJ2-1, with D perhaps TRBD2 (5 bases). This CDR3 has 15 amino acids. Germline-derived CDR1 and CDR2 are SGHRS and YFSETQ. Trimming removed 2 bases at V and 15 bases at J, with 24 bases between.

V gene TRBV14 combines with J gene TRBJ1-2, with TRBD1 identical over 12 bases. Germline V gene lookup returns CDR1 SGHDN and CDR2 FVKESK. V lost 2 bases and J lost 8; bases outside the gene matches: 12. The CDR3 runs 17 residues. This chain's CDR3 is CASSQPEDWDRGQGYTF. The DNA for the CDR3 is TGTGCCAGCAGCCAACCGGAAGATTGGGACAGGGGGCAAGGCTACACCTTC.

This clone occurred once. The chain joins TRBV2 to TRBJ2-1, with 11 bases fitting TRBD2. CDR1 is SNHLY, CDR2 FYNNEI, per germline. With V trimmed by 0 bases and J by 7 bases, 2 bases remained unmatched. This CDR3 is 15 amino acids long. The CDR3 spells CASSEAASGGNEQFF. The CDR3 DNA is TGTGCCAGCAGTGAAGCGGCTAGCGGGGGGAATGAGCAGTTCTTC.

V and J are TRBV24-1 and TRBJ1-2; D ambiguous. The germline V and J ends were trimmed by 3 bases and 4 bases, with 5 bases remaining between them. The CDR3 runs to 12 residues. In germline, CDR1 is KGHDR, CDR2 SFDVKD. CDR3 loop: CATSDAGYGYTF. The CDR3 DNA is TGTGCCACCAGTGATGCAGGCTATGGCTACACCTTC.

The rearrangement joins TRBV11-2 to TRBJ2-1; TRBD2 is a possible D gene (6 bases). V dropped 4 bases and J dropped 9 bases, with 13 bases sitting between them. The V gene's germline CDR1 is SGHAT and CDR2 FQNNGV. The CDR3 has 13 amino acids. This CDR3 reads CASSWTGGGEQFF. The CDR3 DNA follows: TGTGCCAGCAGCTGGACCGGGGGAGGTGAGCAGTTCTTC.

This clone appeared once. The CDR3 spells CASSVGLAIYEQYV. The CDR3 coding sequence is TGTGCCAGCAGCGTCGGACTAGCGATCTACGAGCAGTACGTC. J is TRBJ2-7 and V is TRBV9, with 9 bases aligning to TRBD2. CDR1 and CDR2 from the germline V gene are SGDLS and YYNGEE. Losses at the gene ends were 2 bases for V and 3 bases for J; bases not matched to a gene: 3. The CDR3 length is 14 residues.

J is TRBJ1-6 and V is TRBV9; D may be TRBD1 (5 bases). The V gene's germline CDR1 is SGDLS and CDR2 YYNGEE. V was trimmed by 3 bases and J by 13 bases, leaving 14 bases between them. The CDR3 runs to 13 residues. The chain's CDR3 is CASSGGGGRPLHF. CDR3 coding DNA: TGTGCCAGCAGCGGGGGGGGTGGTAGGCCCCTCCACTTT.

The chain links TRBV30 to TRBJ1-3; TRBD1 matches at 7 bases. Germline lookup yields CDR1 GTSNPN and CDR2 SVGIG (reference sequence). This CDR3 spans 13 amino acids. The CDR3: CATDRDLLNTIYF. Here the CDR3 DNA reads TGTGCTACAGACAGGGACCTTTTGAACACCATATATTTT.